The rows below give T cell receptor beta chains drawn from one sample of a study of blood T cell repertoires in COVID-19. TCRdb keeps only in-frame clones here, not all; method: immunoSEQ multiplex PCR. The sample consists of about 50,000 clones, around 83% of them appearing once. The sequenced sample was peripheral blood. The receptor set was obtained from a man aged 55 to 70 with acute or convalescent COVID-19. Each CDR3 is given with its conserved first and last residue. D genes are given only for firm matches. Clone size appears in some rows only: once, few, many, or a class for an expanded clone.

>TRBV19|.|TRBJ1-5|.
TGTGCCAGTTCAGTGAGACAGTACAATCAGCCCCAGCATTTT
CASSVRQYNQPQHF
>TRBV24-1|.|TRBJ2-7|.
TGTGCCACCAGTGATTTTAGAGGGGGCGAGCAGTACTTC
CATSDFRGGEQYF
>TRBV28|few|TRBJ2-7|TRBD2
TGTGCCAGCAGTTTCAAAAGGGGGACTAGCGGGAAAAGGGTGTCCTACGAGCAGTACTTC
CASSFKRGTSGKRVSYEQYF
>TRBV27|.|TRBJ2-1|TRBD1
TGTGCCAGCAGTCCCGGGACAGGGGTCCATGAGCAGTTCTTC
CASSPGTGVHEQFF
>TRBV5-1|.|TRBJ1-1|.
TGCGCCAGCAGCTTGGACAGGGCCAACACTGAAGCTTTCTTT
CASSLDRANTEAFF
>TRBV29-1|.|TRBJ1-2|.
TGCAGCGTTGACGAGACAGGAAATGGCTACACCTTC
CSVDETGNGYTF
>TRBV7-8|.|TRBJ2-6|.
TGTGCCAGCAGCTTAGTTCAGGGGAGACCCTCTGGGGCCAACGTCCTGACTTTC
CASSLVQGRPSGANVLTF
>TRBV4-1|.|TRBJ1-2|.
TGCGCCAGCAGCCAAACCGGCAGGGCAAACTATGGCTACACCTTC
CASSQTGRANYGYTF
>TRBV5-1|.|TRBJ2-2|TRBD1
TGCGCCAGCAGTCGCGTGACAGGGGGCGACACCGGGGAGCTGTTTTTT
CASSRVTGGDTGELFF
>TRBV6-5|once|TRBJ1-1|.
TGTGCCAGCAGTTGGGCAGGCCAGGGGTCTGAAGCTTTCTTT
CASSWAGQGSEAFF
>TRBV16|.|TRBJ2-1|TRBD1
TGTGCCAGCAGCCCGACCCGGGACAGCGAGCAGTTCTTC
CASSPTRDSEQFF
>TRBV5-1|.|TRBJ1-5|.
TGCGCCAGCAGCCCTTACGGGGGTCCACCGCGGCCCCAGCATTTT
CASSPYGGPPRPQHF
>TRBV2|.|TRBJ1-2|.
TGTGCCAGCAGCTACAGGGATGGCTACACCTTC
CASSYRDGYTF
>TRBV28|once|TRBJ1-2|.
TGTGCCAGCAGTCTTCAGGGAAGAAGAGATGGCTACACCTTC
CASSLQGRRDGYTF
>TRBV2|few|TRBJ1-1|TRBD1
TGTGCCAGCACCGCTGAGGGGGCGCTCACTGAAGCTTTCTTT
CASTAEGALTEAFF
>TRBV29-1|.|TRBJ2-1|.
TGCAGCGTTGAAGGACTTGTCGGCCGTGAGCAGTTCTTC
CSVEGLVGREQFF
>TRBV5-1|.|TRBJ1-2|TRBD1
TGCGCCAGCAGCCCTAACAGGGGCACCTATGGCTACACCTTC
CASSPNRGTYGYTF
>TRBV7-8|once|TRBJ1-1|.
TGTGCCAGCAGCTTACCTGACACTGAAGCTTTCTTT
CASSLPDTEAFF
>TRBV29-1|.|TRBJ1-1|TRBD1
TGCAGCGTTGACTCAGATGGGCCGGGACAGACGAACACTGAAGCTTTCTTT
CSVDSDGPGQTNTEAFF